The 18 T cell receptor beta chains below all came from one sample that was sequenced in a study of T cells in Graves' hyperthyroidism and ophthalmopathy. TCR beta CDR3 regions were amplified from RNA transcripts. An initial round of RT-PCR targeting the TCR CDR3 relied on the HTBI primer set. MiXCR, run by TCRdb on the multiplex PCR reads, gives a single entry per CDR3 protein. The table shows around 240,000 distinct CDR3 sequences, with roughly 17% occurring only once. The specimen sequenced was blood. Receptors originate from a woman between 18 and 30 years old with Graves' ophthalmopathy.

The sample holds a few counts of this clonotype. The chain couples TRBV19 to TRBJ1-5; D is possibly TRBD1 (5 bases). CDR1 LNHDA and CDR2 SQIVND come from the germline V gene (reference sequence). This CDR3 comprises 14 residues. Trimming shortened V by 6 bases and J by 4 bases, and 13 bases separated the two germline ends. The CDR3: CASSAIGTNQPQHF. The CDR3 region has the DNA TGTGCCAGTAGCGCTATCGGGACTAATCAGCCCCAGCATTTT.

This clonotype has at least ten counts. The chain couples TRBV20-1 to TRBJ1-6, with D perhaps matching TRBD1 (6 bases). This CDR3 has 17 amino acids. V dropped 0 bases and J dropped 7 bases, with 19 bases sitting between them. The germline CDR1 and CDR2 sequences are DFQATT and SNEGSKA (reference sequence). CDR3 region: CSARDGGQLLQNSPLHF. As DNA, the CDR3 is TGCAGTGCTAGAGATGGGGGGCAACTCCTCCAAAATTCACCCCTCCACTTT.

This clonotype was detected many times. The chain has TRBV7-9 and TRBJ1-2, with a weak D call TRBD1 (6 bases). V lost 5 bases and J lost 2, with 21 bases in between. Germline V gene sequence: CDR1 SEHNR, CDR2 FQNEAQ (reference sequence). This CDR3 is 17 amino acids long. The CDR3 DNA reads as TGTGCCAGCAGCCCATTAATGCTCGGGGGCGCGAACTATGGCTACACCTTC. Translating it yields CASSPLMLGGANYGYTF.

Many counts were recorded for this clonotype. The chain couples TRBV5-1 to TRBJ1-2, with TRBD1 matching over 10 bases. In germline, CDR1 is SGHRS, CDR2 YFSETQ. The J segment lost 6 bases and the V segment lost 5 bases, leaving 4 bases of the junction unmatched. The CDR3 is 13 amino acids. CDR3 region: CASRDGTGDGYTF. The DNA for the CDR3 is TGCGCCAGCAGGGACGGGACAGGGGATGGCTACACCTTC.

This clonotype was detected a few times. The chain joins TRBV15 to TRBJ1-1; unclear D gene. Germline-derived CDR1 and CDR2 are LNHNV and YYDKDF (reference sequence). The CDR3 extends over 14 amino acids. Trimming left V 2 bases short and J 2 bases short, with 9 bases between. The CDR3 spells CATSRQITNTEAFF. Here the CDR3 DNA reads TGTGCCACCAGCAGACAGATAACCAACACTGAAGCTTTCTTT.

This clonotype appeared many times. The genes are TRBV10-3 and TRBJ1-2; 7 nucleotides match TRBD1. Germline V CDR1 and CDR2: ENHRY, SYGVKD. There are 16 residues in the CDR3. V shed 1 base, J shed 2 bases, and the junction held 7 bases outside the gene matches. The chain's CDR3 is CAISELPTGTNYGYTF. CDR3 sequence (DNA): TGTGCCATCAGTGAGTTGCCGACAGGGACCAACTATGGCTACACCTTC.

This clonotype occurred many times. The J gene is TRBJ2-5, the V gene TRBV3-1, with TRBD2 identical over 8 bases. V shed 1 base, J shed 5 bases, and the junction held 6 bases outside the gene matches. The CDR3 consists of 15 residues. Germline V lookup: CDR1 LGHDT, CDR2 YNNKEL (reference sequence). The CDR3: CASSQVSGGRETQYF. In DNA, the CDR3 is TGTGCCAGCAGCCAAGTATCGGGGGGGCGGGAGACCCAGTACTTC.

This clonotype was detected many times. CDR3 DNA sequence: TGTGCCAGCAGTTCGGACAGGGGGCAGACTCAGCCCCAGCATTTT. It yields the protein CASSSDRGQTQPQHF. This chain uses TRBV6-1 with TRBJ1-5; 11 positions match TRBD1. J gave up 6 bases and V 5 bases, and 6 bases lay outside the gene matches. There are 15 residues in the CDR3. Germline CDR1 MNHNS, CDR2 SASEGT.

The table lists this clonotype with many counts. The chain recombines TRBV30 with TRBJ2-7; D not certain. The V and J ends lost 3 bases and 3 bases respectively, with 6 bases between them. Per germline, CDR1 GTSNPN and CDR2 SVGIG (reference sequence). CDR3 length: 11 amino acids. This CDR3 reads CAWSEYYEQYF. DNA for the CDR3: TGTGCCTGGAGCGAATACTACGAGCAGTACTTC.

CDR3 sequence: CASSFGTANTIYF. For the CDR3, the DNA is TGTGCCAGCAGCTTCGGGACAGCAAACACCATATATTTT. The genes are TRBV13 and TRBJ1-3; 7 positions match TRBD1. The CDR3 extends over 13 amino acids. V lost 3 bases, J lost 6 bases, and 2 bases stayed unmatched. CDR1 PRHDT and CDR2 FYEKMQ come from the germline V gene (reference sequence).

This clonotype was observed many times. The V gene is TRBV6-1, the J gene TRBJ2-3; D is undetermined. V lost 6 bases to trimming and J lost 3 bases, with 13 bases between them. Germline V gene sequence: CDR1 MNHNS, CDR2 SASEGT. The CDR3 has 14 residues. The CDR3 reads CASSNPTRTDTQYF. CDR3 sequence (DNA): TGTGCCAGCAGCAACCCGACCCGGACAGATACGCAGTATTTT.

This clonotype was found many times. The CDR3 coding sequence is TGTGCCAGCAGCGTAAAAGGGGAAAGGGAGCAGTTCTTC. This translates into CASSVKGEREQFF. This chain connects TRBV9 to TRBJ2-1, with D perhaps matching TRBD1 (5 bases). V was trimmed by 1 base and J by 10 bases, leaving 12 bases between them. CDR1 is SGDLS and CDR2 is YYNGEE in the germline V gene. The CDR3 loop spans 13 amino acids. Looking up the rest from reference TRBV9 and TRBJ2-1 gives the full variable domain: DSGVTQTPKHLITATGQRVTLRCSPRSGDLSVYWYQQSLDQGLQFLIQYYNGEERAKGNILERFSAQQFPDLHSELNLSSLELGDSALYFCASSVKGEREQFFGPGTRLTVL.

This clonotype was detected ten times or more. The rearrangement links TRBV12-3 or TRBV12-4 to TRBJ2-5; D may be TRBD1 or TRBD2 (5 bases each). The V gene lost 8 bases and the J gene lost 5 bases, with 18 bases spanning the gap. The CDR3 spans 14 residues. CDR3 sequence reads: CASALPGPAETQYF. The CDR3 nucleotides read TGTGCCAGCGCCCTGCCGGGACCCGCGGAGACCCAGTACTTC.

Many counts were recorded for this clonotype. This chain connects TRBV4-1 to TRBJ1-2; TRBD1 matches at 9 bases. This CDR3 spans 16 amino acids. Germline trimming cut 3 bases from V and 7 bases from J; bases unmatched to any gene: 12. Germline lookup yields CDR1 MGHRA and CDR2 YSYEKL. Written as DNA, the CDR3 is TGCGCCAGCAGCCAGAAACAGGGGGCGGACCTGACTGGCTACACCTTC. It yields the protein CASSQKQGADLTGYTF.

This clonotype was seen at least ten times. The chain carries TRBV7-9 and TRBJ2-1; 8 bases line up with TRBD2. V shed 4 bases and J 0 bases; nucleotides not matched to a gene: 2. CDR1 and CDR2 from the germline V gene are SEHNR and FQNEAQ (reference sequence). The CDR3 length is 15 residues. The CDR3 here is CASSSGGGSYNEQFF. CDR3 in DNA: TGTGCCAGCAGCTCGGGGGGGGGCTCCTACAATGAGCAGTTCTTC.

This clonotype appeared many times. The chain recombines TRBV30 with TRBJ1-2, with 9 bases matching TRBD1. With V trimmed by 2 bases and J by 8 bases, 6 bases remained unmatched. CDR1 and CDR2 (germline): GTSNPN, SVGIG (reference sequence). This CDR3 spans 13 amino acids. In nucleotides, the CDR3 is TGTGCCTGGAGTCCAGACAGGGGGGTCGGCTACACCTTC. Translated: CAWSPDRGVGYTF.

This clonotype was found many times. CDR3 DNA sequence: TGTGCCAGCAACGATCCAGGGGTTTTCAATCAGCCCCAGCATTTT. This sequence encodes CASNDPGVFNQPQHF. The chain is built from TRBV28 and TRBJ1-5; maybe TRBD1 (6 bases). The CDR3 is 15 residues long. Trimming shortened V by 7 bases and J by 3 bases, and 16 bases separated the two germline ends. Per the germline V gene, CDR1 is MDHEN and CDR2 is SYDVKM.

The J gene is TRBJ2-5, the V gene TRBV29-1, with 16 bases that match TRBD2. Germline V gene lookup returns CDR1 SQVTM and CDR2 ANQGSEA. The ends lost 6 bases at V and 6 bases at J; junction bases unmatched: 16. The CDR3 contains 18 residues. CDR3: CSVCLIGTSGRVKKTQYF. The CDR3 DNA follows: TGCAGCGTCTGTTTGATCGGGACTAGCGGGAGGGTGAAAAAGACCCAGTACTTC.